These 10 T cell receptor beta chains came from one sample sequenced in a study of T cell repertoires in cytomegalovirus infection (dated by TCRdb to between 2018 and 2020). Sequencing took place on an Illumina HiSeq 1500. The public reads were reanalyzed by TCRdb: fastp trimming at Q25, MiXCR alignment, in-frame beta chains only. Entries that share a CDR3 protein sequence are merged under the most common genes and DNA. In this sample the table shows about 680,000 distinct CDR3 sequences, about 24% of which occur a single time. Clones ranked in the top ten supply 7% to 9% of the sample. The sequenced sample consisted of CD8+ T cells from PBMCs. The receptors shown here come from a human donor in good health (CMV status not recorded). Some clones in this sample may be carry-over from other donors' samples.

This chain uses TRBV20-1 with TRBJ2-7, with D unresolved. Germline assignment: CDR1 DFQATT and CDR2 SNEGSKA (reference sequence). CDR3 size: 12 residues. Between the trimmed V and J ends, which lost 0 bases and 5 bases, there was a span of 8 bases. CDR3 residues: CSAREVSNEQYF. Written as DNA, the CDR3 is TGCAGTGCTAGAGAGGTCTCTAACGAGCAGTACTTC.

The chain uses TRBV28 and TRBJ2-7, with D perhaps TRBD1 or TRBD2 (5 bases each). Trimming removed 6 bases from V and 2 bases from J, with 14 bases in between. The CDR3 length is 14 residues. Per germline, CDR1 MDHEN and CDR2 SYDVKM. DNA for the CDR3: TGTGCCAGCAGACGGGGACCGCCGCCCTACGAGCAGTACTTC. Translation: CASRRGPPPYEQYF.

This clonotype came up many times. The rearrangement links TRBV7-2 to TRBJ2-2, with TRBD2 matching 11 bases. The CDR3 spans 13 residues. Looked up from germline, CDR1 is SGHTA and CDR2 is FQGNSA. After removal of 5 bases from V and 13 bases from J, the junction contained 6 bases not matched to a gene. CDR3 nucleotides: TGTGCCAGCAGCCTCGCTAGCGGGGGGACGCTGTTTTTT. Its translation: CASSLASGGTLFF. Combining the CDR3 with reference TRBV7-2 and TRBJ2-2 gives the whole variable domain GAGVSQSPSNKVTEKGKDVELRCDPISGHTALYWYRQSLGQGLEFLIYFQGNSAPDKSGLPSDRFSAERTGGSVSTLTIQRTQQEDSAVYLCASSLASGGTLFFGEGSRLTVL.

This clonotype was seen ten or more times. The rearrangement links TRBV14 to TRBJ2-1; 9 bases fit TRBD1. Germline CDR1 is SGHDN and CDR2 is FVKESK. There are 17 residues in the CDR3. Trimming removed 1 base from V and 6 bases from J; junction bases left unmatched: 10. CDR3 in amino acids: CASSQALQGALGNEQFF. CDR3 DNA sequence: TGTGCCAGCAGCCAAGCTCTACAGGGGGCACTTGGCAATGAGCAGTTCTTC.

This clonotype was found a few times. The V gene is TRBV6-2 or TRBV6-3, the J gene TRBJ2-3; TRBD1 matches at 12 bases. This CDR3 has 18 amino acids. CDR1 and CDR2 from the germline V gene are MNHEY and SVGEGT. Unmatched junction bases numbered 15, after V lost 4 bases and J lost 7 bases. CDR3 protein: CASSSLMAPGQGAHTQYF. In DNA, the CDR3 is TGTGCCAGCAGTTCACTAATGGCCCCGGGACAGGGGGCCCATACGCAGTATTTT.

The chain uses TRBV28 and TRBJ1-2, with 7 bases matching TRBD1. Trimming cost V 2 bases and J 4 bases; bases outside gene matches: 16. The germline V gene encodes CDR1 MDHEN and CDR2 SYDVKM. The CDR3 runs to 18 residues. CDR3 DNA: TGTGCCAGCAGTTTAATGTCGGGACAGCTCCCTGAAGTCTATGGCTACACCTTC. This encodes CASSLMSGQLPEVYGYTF.

At least ten counts were recorded for this clonotype. CDR3 amino acids: CASSFGQGGNQPQHF. Here the CDR3 DNA reads TGTGCCAGCAGTTTCGGACAGGGGGGCAATCAGCCCCAGCATTTT. The chain has TRBV7-6 and TRBJ1-5, with TRBD1 identical over 10 bases. Germline V gives CDR1 SGHVS, CDR2 FNYEAQ. V dropped 6 bases and J dropped 2; count of bases not matched to a gene: 4. The CDR3 length is 15 residues.

The rearrangement joins TRBV28 to TRBJ2-7; 7 bases are a match to TRBD2. V dropped 2 bases and J dropped 3; count of bases not matched to a gene: 10. The CDR3 is made up of 16 amino acids. Germline CDR1 is MDHEN and CDR2 is SYDVKM. The CDR3 DNA is TGTGCCAGCAGTTTAACGGGCGGGGGAGCTATCTACGAGCAGTACGTC. It specifies CASSLTGGGAIYEQYV.

This clonotype was seen a handful of times. The chain employs TRBV23-1 and TRBJ1-6; possible D gene TRBD1, 6 bases. TRBV23-1 counts as an open reading frame of uncertain function. The CDR3 covers 17 residues. V lost 1 base and J lost 5, with 15 bases in between. CDR3 coding DNA: TGCGCCAGCAGTCAATTTCTTGGGACACCTCATAATTCACCCCTCCACTTT. Translated: CASSQFLGTPHNSPLHF.

At least ten counts were recorded for this clonotype. This sequence joins TRBV6-2 or TRBV6-3 and TRBJ1-4, with D unresolved. Deletions cut 5 bases from V and 0 bases from J, with 7 bases between. Per germline, CDR1 MNHEY and CDR2 SVGEGT. This CDR3 has 14 residues. CDR3 sequence: CASSPSATNEKLFF. The CDR3 DNA reads TGTGCCAGCAGTCCAAGCGCAACTAATGAAAAACTGTTTTTT.